This T cell receptor beta chain was sequenced for a study of blood T cell repertoires in COVID-19 (dated by TCRdb to the early 2020s). Study-level background: Samples from collaborators originated in the United States, Italy and Spain and spanned both the acute and convalescent phases of COVID-19. The prospective study material was composed of cDNA or gDNA derived from T cells, B-cell-depleted T cells, or PBMCs. The dataset comprised deeply sampled blood TCRbeta repertoires from subjects exposed to, actively infected with, or recovered from COVID-19. The repertoires were made available in a free public database intended to serve as a resource for research on the immune response to SARS-CoV-2. Samples came from the ongoing ImmuneRACE study (first 160 participants) plus 1,254 subjects from 6 global collaborators. The sample metadata nearly always contained a de-identified subject ID, COVID-19 status, age in years and sex. Where HLA class I and class II types were available, the types were taken from metadata supplied by the sample provider, not from assay-based typing. Overall study results and their limits: Clinical and demographic metadata were provided uncurated, with the amount varying by source and participant.

Participants in the prospective study were enrolled through a virtual design, were aged roughly 18 to 100 years, and lived in roughly 26 United States geographic areas. In the prospective study, cohorts were assigned on the basis of participant-reported clinical history obtained from a screening survey and a study questionnaire. A participant counted as exposed if, within 2 weeks of entering the study, that participant had been in contact with someone who had a PCR-confirmed or clinician-diagnosed COVID-19 case. In the prospective study, whole blood, serum and a nasopharyngeal or oropharyngeal swab were collected from each participant by mobile phlebotomists. Prospective study participants could optionally give additional blood draws and questionnaires over a roughly two-month period. Blood samples from the prospective study were shipped frozen or at room temperature prior to DNA extraction. TCRbeta CDR3 regions were amplified from genomic DNA using the immunoSEQ Assay, a bias-controlled multiplex PCR. The authors' pipeline ran thus. The number of nucleated cells in each sample was estimated from the amplification of reference gene primers within the assay. To quantify the absolute abundance of each unique TCRbeta CDR3 rearrangement, sequence reads were collapsed and filtered. Productive Simpson clonality was computed per sample as the square root of Simpson's diversity index over productive rearrangements. In its TCRdb copy, this immuneACCESS table keeps in-frame sequences only and misses some clones. Where compared with another copy, unresolved V genes explain less than half of these, and the others have no known cause. That table supplies the V and J calls and clone size; D and trimming were determined from the DNA. The sample table holds about 220,000 clones, of which 83% were seen once. The ten top clones hold nearly 5% of the sample.

In regard to this clone: Its antigen is still unknown. The record has no base qualities; no much larger clone is one base away.

Deletion took 7 bases off V and 5 bases off J, with a span of 12 bases between the germline ends. From the cysteine through the phenylalanine, the CDR3 covers 13 amino acids. The CDR3 DNA has 39 bases and is translated from base 1. Via the germline V gene, CDR1 is SGDLS and CDR2 YYNGEE. Material for sequencing was PBMCs or T cells enriched from blood (not recorded which). The source is a woman in her forties or fifties who had been exposed to COVID-19. The rearranged chain carries TRBV9 and TRBJ2-2, and perhaps TRBD2 as D gene, on 5 matching bases. The DNA sequence reads TGTGCCAGCGGACTTTTGGGGACCGGGGAGCTGTTTTTT. Its translation is CASGLLGTGELFF.